This T cell receptor (beta chain) was sequenced in a study of metastatic and nonmetastatic thyroid tumors. Turning to the study itself: It was across blood and tumor or nodule tissue from malignant and benign thyroid patients that repertoires were compared. General study points: Reports indicated that malignant thyroid tumors showed significantly higher TCR beta diversity than benign nodules did, in blood and tumor.

Note on this clone: Its antigen is unknown.

There were no patients who had received any treatment before thyroid surgery. The authors' processing: The study built a papillary thyroid cancer distant-metastasis classifier from CDR3 differences across clinicopathological groups. TCRdb re-clonotyped the PCR reads via MiXCR. It is TCRdb's table, rather than the study itself, that gives the V and J calls and clone size. The data hold roughly 15,000 clones, with approximately 12% observed a single time. Sequencing was done on a sample of blood. The sequence was obtained from a female donor with papillary thyroid cancer or a benign thyroid nodule (not recorded which). Some clones in this sample may be carry-over from other donors' samples.

CDR3 DNA: TGTGCCAGCAGCCCCGGTGGCCAGCTCAATCAGCCCCAGCATTTT. Protein sequence: CASSPGGQLNQPQHF. V gene TRBV6-2 or TRBV6-3 combines with J gene TRBJ1-5; no definite D call. V was cut by 6 bases and J by 3 bases, with 15 bases left in between. There are 15 residues in the CDR3. Germline assignment: CDR1 MNHEY and CDR2 SVGEGT.